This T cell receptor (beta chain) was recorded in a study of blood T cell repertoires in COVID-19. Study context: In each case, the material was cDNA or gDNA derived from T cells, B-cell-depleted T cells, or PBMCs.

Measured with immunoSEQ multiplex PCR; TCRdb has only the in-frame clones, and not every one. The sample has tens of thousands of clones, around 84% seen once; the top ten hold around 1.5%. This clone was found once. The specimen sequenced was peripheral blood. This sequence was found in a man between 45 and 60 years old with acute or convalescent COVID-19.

DNA for the CDR3: TGTGCCAGCAGCCAAAGACTAGATTTTGCAGATACGCAGTATTTT. Its translation: CASSQRLDFADTQYF. J is TRBJ2-3 and V is TRBV4-2; D perhaps matches TRBD2 (6 bases). Germline CDR1 LGHNA, CDR2 YNFKEQ. Trimming shortened V by 2 bases and J by 4 bases, and 13 bases separated the two germline ends. The CDR3 runs 15 residues.